A few counts support the clone carrying this TCR beta chain. Its target is not known. Germline assignment: CDR1 KGHDR and CDR2 SFDVKD. V was pared by 2 bases and J by 5 bases, with 21 bases between. This CDR3 contains 18 residues. This entry is derived from a study of T cell responses to AZD1222 COVID-19 vaccine. The method was immunoSEQ multiplex PCR; TCRdb's version includes in-frame clones alone and lacks a portion of them. The sample records some 150,000 clones, around 90% being singletons. Study-wide findings and caveats: An increase in Spike-specific TCR breadth and depth was observed after two AZD1222 doses.

The sequenced sample was peripheral blood, obtained 28 days after the second AZD1222 dose. The chain joins TRBV24-1 to TRBJ1-5; weak D call: TRBD1 (6 bases). This TCR was sampled from an adult who received the AZD1222 COVID-19 vaccine. CDR3 protein: CATSDSGEGTFGYQPQHF. In DNA, the CDR3 is TGTGCCACCAGTGATTCAGGGGAGGGGACTTTTGGTTATCAGCCCCAGCATTTT.